This T cell receptor beta chain derives from a study of T cells in localized non-small cell lung cancer. The study's findings and limits: There was higher T cell clonality in uninvolved adjacent lung than in tumor, and it was highest there. Longer overall survival associated with higher blood T cell density; shorter survival with higher adjacent-lung clonality. Owing to sequencing of a solitary tumor region, heterogeneity cannot be discounted. Appearance in adjacent lung was seen for a median roughly 56 of the top 100 tumor clones.

Generated by immunoSEQ multiplex PCR, the TCRdb table keeps only in-frame clones and is missing some. The sample includes approximately 23,000 clones, about 89% seen only once; the top ten take 13%. Remarks on this clone: Its antigen remains unknown.

Deletions cut 5 bases from V and 1 base from J, with 11 bases between. CDR1 and CDR2 (germline): SGHVS, FQNEAQ. The length of the CDR3 is 14 residues. The chain carries TRBV7-8 and TRBJ2-5; D possibly corresponds to TRBD2 (5 bases). This TCR derives from a male donor aged 60 or over with stage I lung adenocarcinoma. The sequencing used peripheral blood, collected before any cancer treatment. DNA of the CDR3: TGTGCCAGCAGCCTACTAGAGTCCCAAGAGACCCAGTACTTC. This sequence encodes CASSLLESQETQYF.